This TCR beta chain was recorded in a study of human T cells and chemical hapten exposure. For the study at large: In the sensitization step, 2% DPC was placed on roughly 2 cm by roughly 2 cm of upper inner arm skin. Regarding the study as a whole: Among TCRs, those above 1 in 1000 frequency were unaffected by DPC sensitization.

From the RACE reads, TCRdb called clonotypes with MiXCR, one entry per CDR3 protein. The data contain about 380,000 distinct CDR3 sequences, 6% to 7% of them seen just once; the ten biggest clones take up about 5.6%. The CDR3 is 13 residues long. V dropped 7 bases and J dropped 0 bases, with 8 bases sitting between them. Germline CDR1 MNHEY, CDR2 SVGEGT. This clonotype was found a few times. Its cognate antigen is unknown. This sample's time point: patch test 2, 6 weeks after DPC sensitization. The treatment here: therapeutic diphenylcyclopropenone sensitization with weekly scalp DPC. This chain links TRBV6-2 or TRBV6-3 with TRBJ2-3; no clear D. The sample here was whole blood, taken in connection with sensitization to the hapten diphenylcyclopropenone (DPC). This sequence originates from a woman aged 18-30 years with alopecia areata. Some clones in this sample may be carry-over from other donors' samples. Here the CDR3 reads CASIATSTDTQYF. The DNA of the CDR3 is TGTGCCAGCATTGCCACTAGCACAGATACGCAGTATTTT.